This T cell receptor beta chain came from a study of blood T cell repertoires in COVID-19 (dated by TCRdb to 2019 to 2021). For context, the study as a whole: The collaborator samples originated in the United States, Italy and Spain and spanned the acute and convalescent phases of COVID-19. The dataset comprised deeply sampled blood TCRbeta repertoires from subjects exposed to, actively infected with, or recovered from COVID-19. The prospective study material was composed of cDNA or gDNA derived from T cells, B-cell-depleted T cells, or PBMCs. The repertoires were made available in a free public database intended to serve as a resource for research on the immune response to SARS-CoV-2. The samples were drawn from two sources: the first 160 participants of the ongoing ImmuneRACE study, and 1,000 to 1,500 subjects contributed by 6 global collaborators. Sample metadata almost always included a de-identified subject ID, COVID-19 status, age in years and sex. Where HLA class I and class II types were available, the types were taken from metadata supplied by the sample provider, not from assay-based typing.

The paper's findings and limits, for the study overall: The quantity of clinical and demographic metadata differed by source and by participant and was supplied without curation.

The immunoSEQ Assay, a bias-controlled multiplex PCR, was used to amplify TCRbeta CDR3 regions from genomic DNA. The source study handled its data this way. Nucleated cell counts per sample were estimated from amplification of reference gene primers within the assay. Sequence reads were collapsed and filtered to measure the absolute abundance of every unique TCRbeta CDR3 rearrangement. For each sample, productive Simpson clonality was calculated by taking the square root of Simpson's diversity index across productive rearrangements. Not all clones reach the TCRdb copy of this immuneACCESS table, which keeps in-frame sequences only. Checked studies attribute under half of the gap to unresolved V genes and leave the rest unexplained. D and trimming were read from the DNA, whereas the V and J calls and clone size are those reported in that table. Within this sample are about 27,000 clones, with 88% of them counted one time only. The ten largest clonotypes hold approximately 8% of the sample.

Worth noting for this clone: It has no known antigen specificity. No base-level quality is on record; no much larger clone is a single base apart.

CDR3 length: 16 amino acids, cysteine to phenylalanine. Of the read, only the CDR3 DNA is kept; its 48 bases are in frame from base 1. From V the trimming removes 2 bases and from J it removes 5 bases, while the gene matches leave 6 bases of the junction unaccounted for. CDR1 is given as MDHEN and CDR2 as SYDVKM, both from the germline V gene. The collaborating institutions used their own protocols to collect whole blood in K2EDTA tubes. For TCRbeta analysis, collaborators shipped samples in one of three forms: frozen whole blood, isolated PBMCs, or DNA extracted from either of those sample types. Sequencing used peripheral blood. The receptor chain draws on TRBV28 and TRBJ2-3; the junction holds 11 bases that match TRBD2. This TCR came from a woman in her forties or fifties with active COVID-19. The sequenced DNA is TGTGCCAGCAGTTTAGGGGGGACTAGCGGCTTAGATACGCAGTATTTT. This codes for CASSLGGTSGLDTQYF.